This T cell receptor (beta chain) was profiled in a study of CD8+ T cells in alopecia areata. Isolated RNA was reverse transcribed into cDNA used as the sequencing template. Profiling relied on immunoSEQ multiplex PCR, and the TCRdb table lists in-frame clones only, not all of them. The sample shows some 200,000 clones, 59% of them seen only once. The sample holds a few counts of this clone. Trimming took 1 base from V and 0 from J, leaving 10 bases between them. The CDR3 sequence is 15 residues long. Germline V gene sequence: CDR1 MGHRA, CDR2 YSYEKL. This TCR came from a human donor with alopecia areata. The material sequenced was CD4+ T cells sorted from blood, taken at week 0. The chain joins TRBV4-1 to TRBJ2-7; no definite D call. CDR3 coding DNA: TGCGCCAGCAGCCAAGGACCGCTACTCTCCTACGAGCAGTACTTC. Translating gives CASSQGPLLSYEQYF.